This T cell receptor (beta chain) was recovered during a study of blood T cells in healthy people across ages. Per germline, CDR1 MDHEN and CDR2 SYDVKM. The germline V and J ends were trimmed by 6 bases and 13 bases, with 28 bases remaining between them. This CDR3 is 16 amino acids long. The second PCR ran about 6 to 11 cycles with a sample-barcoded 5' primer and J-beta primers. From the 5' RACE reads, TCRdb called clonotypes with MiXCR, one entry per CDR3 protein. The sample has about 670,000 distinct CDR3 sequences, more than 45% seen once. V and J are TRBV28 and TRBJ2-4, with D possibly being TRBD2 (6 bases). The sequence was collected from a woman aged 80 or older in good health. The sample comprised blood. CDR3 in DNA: TGTGCCAGCAGCTATAAACCGGGACCAGGCTTCCGGGAGCAGTACTTC. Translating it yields CASSYKPGPGFREQYF. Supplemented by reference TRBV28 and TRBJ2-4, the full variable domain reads DVKVTQSSRYLVKRTGEKVFLECVQDMDHENMFWYRQDPGLGLRLIYFSYDVKMKEKGDIPEGYSVSREKKERFSLILESASTNQTSMYLCASSYKPGPGFREQYFGAGTRLSVL.